These 2 T cell receptor beta chains were all obtained from the same sample, sequenced in a study of HIV-infected patients and healthy controls (dated by TCRdb to 2013 to 2016). Follow-up blood was drawn from HIV-infected patients roughly three months, about 14 weeks, after the initiation of antiretroviral therapy. Since whole blood was used without any cell fractionation, the repertoire reflected all peripheral T cells in unsorted form. The method was 5' RACE. Sequencing relied on an Illumina MiSeq. Using SuperScript III with primers targeting the alpha and beta constant regions, about 520 ng of RNA was reverse transcribed. Separate alpha and beta chain libraries were made by chain-specific third strand synthesis with multiplexing indices. The public sequencing data were trimmed at Q25 with fastp and processed into clonotypes with MiXCR by TCRdb, which kept only in-frame beta chains. Rows are combined by CDR3 protein, so each entry shows the most common genes and DNA. Present in this sample are about 7,900 distinct CDR3 sequences, 8.4% of which were seen just once. About 10% of the sample is taken by the ten largest.

The sample here was blood, taken during antiretroviral therapy. Source of these receptors: an adult with HIV infection.

This clonotype is classed as large. The chain has TRBV7-2 and TRBJ2-1, with D unresolved. The germline V and J ends were trimmed by 2 bases and 4 bases, with 6 bases remaining between them. This CDR3 has 13 amino acids. Germline CDR1 is SGHTA and CDR2 is FQGNSA. Written as DNA, the CDR3 is TGTGCCAGCAGCTTACTTGGGTACAATGAGCAGTTCTTC. Translated, it gives CASSLLGYNEQFF. Full variable domain (remainder filled in from reference TRBV7-2 and TRBJ2-1): GAGVSQSPSNKVTEKGKDVELRCDPISGHTALYWYRQSLGQGLEFLIYFQGNSAPDKSGLPSDRFSAERTGGSVSTLTIQRTQQEDSAVYLCASSLLGYNEQFFGPGTRLTVL.

This clonotype is medium-sized within its sample. The CDR3 DNA reads TGCGCCAGCAGCTTGGAGGCAGACAGATACACTGAAGCTTTCTTT. It codes for CASSLEADRYTEAFF. This rearrangement joins TRBV5-1 to TRBJ1-1; D might be TRBD1 (5 bases). The CDR3 spans 15 residues. V dropped 0 bases and J dropped 3 bases, with 12 bases sitting between them. The germline CDR1 and CDR2 sequences are SGHRS and YFSETQ.